Shown below are 26 T cell receptor beta chains from a single sample sequenced in a study of T cells in Graves' hyperthyroidism and ophthalmopathy (dated by TCRdb to about 2019). Library preparation was by multiplex PCR. This sample was sequenced with an Illumina HiSeq 2000. The TCR beta CDR3 regions were amplified from RNA transcripts. The TCR CDR3 was subjected to a first round of RT-PCR using the HTBI primer set and the Qiagen OneStep RT-PCR kit. Starting from the raw public reads, TCRdb applied fastp trimming at Q25, assembled clones with MiXCR and retained in-frame beta chains. Rows with a matching CDR3 protein are joined into one entry that keeps the most common DNA and genes. The sample table records about 840,000 distinct CDR3 sequences; roughly 37% of these occur just once. The ten top clones hold about 8.9% of the sample. Sequenced sample: blood. These receptors were taken from a man aged 18 to 30 with Graves' hyperthyroidism.

This clonotype was counted ten times or more. The chain recombines TRBV12-3 or TRBV12-4 with TRBJ1-2, with a weak D call TRBD1 (6 bases). CDR3 length equals 12 residues. V was clipped by 6 bases and J by 8 bases, with 13 bases between them. CDR3 bases: TGTGCCAGCAGCTACAGGGTGCAAGGCTACACCTTC. This encodes CASSYRVQGYTF.

This clonotype was seen more than once but under ten times. The rearrangement uses TRBV6-5 and TRBJ1-1, with no clear D. Germline loops: CDR1 MNHEY, CDR2 SVGAGI. The CDR3 sequence is 13 residues long. Trimming took off 6 bases at V and 4 bases at J, with 12 bases between the two ends. CDR3 DNA sequence: TGTGCCAGCAGGGACGGGGTTACCACTGAAGCTTTCTTT. Protein sequence: CASRDGVTTEAFF.

About this clonotype itself: A single base separates this from a much larger clone, so it may be a read error. The genes are TRBV7-2 and TRBJ2-5, with D maybe TRBD1 (5 bases). The CDR3 extends over 14 amino acids. Germline CDR1 reads SGHTA; CDR2 reads FQGNSA. As DNA, the CDR3 is TGTGACAGCAGCTTAATGACAGCTCAAGAGACCCAGTACTTC. Protein product: CDSSLMTAQETQYF. The full variable domain, completed using reference TRBV7-2 and TRBJ2-5, is GAGVSQSPSNKVTEKGKDVELRCDPISGHTALYWYRQSLGQGLEFLIYFQGNSAPDKSGLPSDRFSAERTGGSVSTLTIQRTQQEDSAVYLCDSSLMTAQETQYFGPGTRLLVL.

This clonotype was seen only a few times. J is TRBJ2-7 and V is TRBV7-8, with D tentatively TRBD1 or TRBD2 (5 bases each). CDR1 and CDR2 from the germline V gene are SGHVS and FQNEAQ. CDR3 size: 14 residues. The germline V and J ends were trimmed by 5 bases and 2 bases, with 13 bases remaining between them. CDR3 in DNA: TGTGCCAGCAGCCTGACAGCGGCCCCCTACGAGCAGTACTTC. Translated: CASSLTAAPYEQYF.

The V call is TRBV7-2, the J call TRBJ2-7; 8 bases are a match to TRBD1. This CDR3 is 16 amino acids long. J was trimmed by 6 bases and V by 3 bases; bases with no gene match: 13. Germline loops: CDR1 SGHTA, CDR2 FQGNSA. The CDR3 DNA follows: TGTGCCAGCAGCTTCCGTATAGGACAGGGAATCTCCGAGCAGTACTTC. This encodes CASSFRIGQGISEQYF. Looking up the rest from reference TRBV7-2 and TRBJ2-7 gives the full variable domain: GAGVSQSPSNKVTEKGKDVELRCDPISGHTALYWYRQSLGQGLEFLIYFQGNSAPDKSGLPSDRFSAERTGGSVSTLTIQRTQQEDSAVYLCASSFRIGQGISEQYFGPGTRLTVT.

In regard to this clonotype: A much larger clone differs from this one at a single base, so this may be a read error. The chain carries TRBV20-1 and TRBJ1-1; 8 nucleotides agree with TRBD1. V lost 5 bases to trimming and J lost 3 bases; unmatched junction nucleotides: 2. This CDR3 comprises 12 residues. Germline V CDR1 and CDR2: DFQATT, SNEGSKA (reference sequence). The CDR3 bases are TGCAGTGCTTGGACAGGGCACACTGAAGCTTTCTTT. Translating gives CSAWTGHTEAFF.

CDR3 sequence: CASSLDIGYEQYF. The CDR3 DNA sequence: TGTGCCAGCAGCTTAGACATCGGATACGAGCAGTACTTC. The chain links TRBV7-9 to TRBJ2-7; D gene ambiguous. The V end lost 1 base, the J end lost 4 bases, and 8 bases lay between the germline ends. Germline CDR1 SEHNR, CDR2 FQNEAQ (reference sequence). This CDR3 contains 13 residues.

Many counts were recorded for this clonotype. The junction departs from the called germline gene at one end, perhaps through a read error. The genes are TRBV10-1 and TRBJ1-1; D possibly corresponds to TRBD1 (6 bases). Germline V CDR1 and CDR2: WNHNN, SYGVQD (reference sequence). This CDR3 region has 13 residues. The chain's CDR3 is CASSGQLNTEAFF. The CDR3, as DNA: TGTGCCAGCAGTGGACAGCTGAACACTGAAGCTTTCTTT.

This clonotype was counted many times. The gene calls are TRBV7-9 and TRBJ2-7, with D perhaps being TRBD1 or TRBD2 (5 bases each). The germline CDR1 and CDR2 sequences are SEHNR and FQNEAQ (reference sequence). This CDR3 is 13 amino acids long. With 7 bases removed from V and 0 bases from J, the gap between germline ends came to 10 bases. CDR3 DNA sequence: TGTGCCAGCAACCGGGACCTCTCCTACGAGCAGTACTTC. Protein sequence: CASNRDLSYEQYF.

This clonotype was observed once. The chain links TRBV10-3 to TRBJ2-7, with 9 bases aligning to TRBD1. This CDR3 comprises 13 residues. Germline CDR1 ENHRY, CDR2 SYGVKD. V lost 6 bases, J lost 6 bases, and 6 bases stayed unmatched. The CDR3, as DNA: TGTGCCATCAGCCCGGGACAGGGATCCGAGCAGTACTTC. Encoded protein: CAISPGQGSEQYF.

CDR3 loop: CASSPDSGRTSELFF. The CDR3, as DNA: TGTGCCAGCTCACCGGATAGCGGTCGAACCTCGGAGCTGTTTTTT. This chain joins TRBV18 and TRBJ2-2; tentatively, D is TRBD2 (6 bases). CDR3 length: 15 residues. Per germline, CDR1 KGHSH and CDR2 LQKENI. The V end was cut by 3 bases, the J end by 10 bases, with 18 bases between.

The genes are TRBV20-1 and TRBJ2-7; D tentatively reads TRBD1 or TRBD2 (6 bases each). V dropped 5 bases and J dropped 2 bases, with 13 bases sitting between them. The CDR3 extends over 13 amino acids. Per the germline V gene, CDR1 is DFQATT and CDR2 is SNEGSKA (reference sequence). CDR3 sequence reads: CSASGGGPYEQYF. CDR3 in DNA: TGCAGTGCTTCAGGTGGGGGGCCCTACGAGCAGTACTTC.

This chain uses TRBV5-1 with TRBJ2-7; 7 nucleotides align to TRBD2. Trimming took 2 bases from V and 2 from J; bases not matched to a gene: 13. The CDR3 extends over 17 amino acids. CDR1 SGHRS and CDR2 YFSETQ come from the germline V gene. In DNA, the CDR3 is TGCGCCAGCAGCTTAGACGAGCGGGACCCAAGGGCCTACGAGCAGTACTTC. Encoded protein: CASSLDERDPRAYEQYF.

In its sample, this clonotype was seen a few times. The CDR3 sequence is CASSTTLALTPETQYF. CDR3 DNA sequence: TGTGCCAGCAGCACGACACTAGCGCTAACCCCAGAGACCCAGTACTTC. V and J are TRBV11-2 and TRBJ2-5, with 7 bases lining up with TRBD2. The germline CDR1 and CDR2 sequences are SGHAT and FQNNGV. V dropped 5 bases and J dropped 4; count of bases not matched to a gene: 13. The CDR3 consists of 16 residues.

This clonotype was picked up many times. This rearrangement joins TRBV29-1 to TRBJ2-5; D may be TRBD2 (5 bases). This CDR3 region has 12 residues. Germline CDR1 and CDR2: SQVTM and ANQGSEA. The ends were cut back, 6 bases at V and 5 bases at J, with 13 bases in the middle. CDR3 coding DNA: TGCAGCGTGGCCCCCGGGGTCGAGACCCAGTACTTC. Amino acid sequence: CSVAPGVETQYF.

This rearrangement joins TRBV7-9 to TRBJ1-2; TRBD1 matches 8 bases. V gave up 4 bases and J gave up 4 bases; unmatched junction bases: 8. The CDR3 contains 15 residues. Germline V gives CDR1 SEHNR, CDR2 FQNEAQ (reference sequence). The CDR3 nucleotides are TGTGCCAGCAGCTCGGACAGGGAGGATGGCTATGGCTACACCTTC. Translated: CASSSDREDGYGYTF. Based on the CDR3 plus reference TRBV7-9 and TRBJ1-2, the full variable domain is DTGVSQNPRHKITKRGQNVTFRCDPISEHNRLYWYRQTLGQGPEFLTYFQNEAQLEKSRLLSDRFSAERPKGSFSTLEIQRTEQGDSAMYLCASSSDREDGYGYTFGSGTRLTVV.

The J gene is TRBJ1-5, the V gene TRBV12-3 or TRBV12-4, with unresolved D. The CDR3 is made up of 12 amino acids. V lost 3 bases, J lost 9 bases, and 9 bases lay in between. The chain's CDR3 is CASSLRTGPQHF. The CDR3 region has the DNA TGTGCCAGCAGTTTGAGGACCGGGCCCCAGCATTTT.

As concerns this clonotype: Being one base from a much bigger clone, this may be a read error. This CDR3 is missing its conserved last phenylalanine or tryptophan, likely due to a read error. The chain uses TRBV9 and TRBJ1-2; D is unresolved. The CDR3 covers 12 residues. The germline CDR1 and CDR2 sequences are SGDLS and YYNGEE. V lost 4 bases and J 5 bases, leaving 9 bases between the germline ends. The CDR3 DNA sequence: TGTGCCAGCAGCTCCTGGCCGTATGGCTACACCCTC. It specifies CASSSWPYGYTL.

The V gene is TRBV24-1, the J gene TRBJ1-2; 8 bases align to TRBD1. This CDR3 has 14 amino acids. Trimming at V came to 9 bases and at J to 2 bases, leaving 7 bases not matched to a gene. Per germline, CDR1 KGHDR and CDR2 SFDVKD. In DNA form, the CDR3 reads TGTGCCACCTCACCTGGACAGGGCAACTATGGCTACACCTTC. Protein: CATSPGQGNYGYTF.

This clonotype was seen a single time. The V and J genes are TRBV2 and TRBJ2-2, with D tentatively TRBD1 (6 bases). The V and J ends lost 2 bases and 6 bases respectively, with 7 bases between them. Germline V lookup: CDR1 SNHLY, CDR2 FYNNEI. This CDR3 comprises 13 residues. Written as DNA, the CDR3 is TGTGCCAGCAGTGAAACAGGGCCCGGGGAGCTGTTTTTT. It encodes CASSETGPGELFF.

This clonotype has just a few counts. The rearrangement joins TRBV6-6 to TRBJ1-5; D uncertain. CDR3 length: 15 residues. Germline V lookup: CDR1 MNHNY, CDR2 SVGAGI (reference sequence). The germline V and J ends were trimmed by 2 bases and 2 bases, with 10 bases remaining between them. This chain's CDR3 is CASSYNVGGNQPQHF. CDR3 in DNA: TGTGCCAGCAGTTACAACGTCGGGGGCAATCAGCCCCAGCATTTT.

With regard to this clonotype: This may come from a read error, since a much larger clone is one base off. The chain couples TRBV7-2 to TRBJ1-2, with 7 bases matching TRBD1. Trimming took 8 bases from V and 8 from J; bases not matched to a gene: 11. CDR3 size: 13 residues. Germline V gives CDR1 SGHTA, CDR2 FQGNSA. Written as DNA, the CDR3 is TGTGCCAGCGGCTCTGACAGGGCCCAGGGCTACACCTTC. This encodes CASGSDRAQGYTF.

This clonotype was seen a few times. V is TRBV4-1 and J is TRBJ1-4; possibly TRBD1 for D (5 bases). Trimming took off 0 bases at V and 8 bases at J, with 13 bases between the two ends. The CDR3 spans 15 residues. CDR1 and CDR2 from the germline V gene are MGHRA and YSYEKL. The CDR3 coding sequence is TGCGCCAGCAGCCAAGAAGCGGGGGTGAGGGAAAAACTGTTTTTT. It specifies CASSQEAGVREKLFF.

This clonotype was seen many times. The rearrangement uses TRBV7-9 and TRBJ2-5; perhaps TRBD1 as D (6 bases). Per germline, CDR1 SEHNR and CDR2 FQNEAQ (reference sequence). The ends were cut back, 5 bases at V and 5 bases at J, with 15 bases in the middle. The CDR3 runs to 14 residues. CDR3: CASSAAQGRETQYF. The CDR3 nucleotides read TGTGCCAGCAGCGCGGCACAGGGTCGGGAGACCCAGTACTTC.

This chain links TRBV9 with TRBJ1-4; D call uncertain. With 4 bases removed from V and 4 bases from J, the gap between germline ends came to 11 bases. In germline, CDR1 is SGDLS, CDR2 YYNGEE. The CDR3 is 14 residues long. In DNA form, the CDR3 reads TGTGCCAGCAGCTCCCGGGCCCTTAATGAAAAACTGTTTTTT. Translation gives CASSSRALNEKLFF.

CDR3 bases: TGCGCCAGCAGCTGGACGGACAGTTTGGAGGAAAAACTGTTTTTT. This gives the protein CASSWTDSLEEKLFF. The chain links TRBV5-1 to TRBJ1-4; maybe TRBD1 (6 bases). The CDR3 covers 15 residues. The V end lost 3 bases, the J end lost 8 bases, and 17 bases lay between the germline ends. Germline V gene sequence: CDR1 SGHRS, CDR2 YFSETQ. Drawing the rest from reference TRBV5-1 and TRBJ1-4, the complete variable domain is KAGVTQTPRYLIKTRGQQVTLSCSPISGHRSVSWYQQTPGQGLQFLFEYFSETQRNKGNFPGRFSGRQFSNSRSEMNVSTLELGDSALYLCASSWTDSLEEKLFFGSGTQLSVL.